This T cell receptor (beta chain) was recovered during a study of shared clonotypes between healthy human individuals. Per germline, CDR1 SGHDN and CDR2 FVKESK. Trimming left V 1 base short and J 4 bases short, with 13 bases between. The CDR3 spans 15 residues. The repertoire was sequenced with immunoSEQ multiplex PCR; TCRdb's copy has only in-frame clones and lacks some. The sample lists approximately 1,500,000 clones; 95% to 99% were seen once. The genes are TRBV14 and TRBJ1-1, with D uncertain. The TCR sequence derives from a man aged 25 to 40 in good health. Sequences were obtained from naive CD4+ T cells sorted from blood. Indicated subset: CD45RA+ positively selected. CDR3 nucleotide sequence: TGTGCCAGCAGCCAAGTGCGTGGGAGGCGCACTGAAGCTTTCTTT. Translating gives CASSQVRGRRTEAFF.